These T cell receptor beta chains were read from a single sample in a study of CD8 T cells in Susac syndrome. TCRdb re-called the immunoSEQ multiplex PCR reads through MiXCR, storing one row per CDR3 protein. The data contain around 170,000 distinct CDR3 sequences, about 96% of them singletons. Material for sequencing was CD4+ T cells from PBMCs. These receptors were collected from a human donor with Susac syndrome. Each CDR3 is given with its conserved first and last residue. A D gene is named only where the DNA matches it firmly. Rows give clone size only sometimes, using once, few, many, or a class for an expanded clone.

>TRBV11-2|NA|TRBJ2-2|NA
TGTGCCAGCAGGGAACTGAACAAGGACACCGGGGAGCTGTTTTTT
CASRELNKDTGELFF
>TRBV28|NA|TRBJ2-1|NA
TGTGCCACCCAAAGCGGGCAAGGAGGCAATGAGCAGTTCTTC
CATQSGQGGNEQFF
>TRBV3-1|NA|TRBJ2-2|once
TGTGCCAGCAGCCGTAGACGGGGGGCTGTCGACGGGGAGCTGTTTTTT
CASSRRRGAVDGELFF
>TRBV7-2|TRBD1|TRBJ2-7|NA
TGTGCCAGCAGCTTAATGTTGGGACAGGGGTACGAGCAGTACTTC
CASSLMLGQGYEQYF
>TRBV29-1|TRBD1|TRBJ2-4|NA
TGCAGCGAAGATCGCCGACAGGGGGAAAACATTCAGTACTTC
CSEDRRQGENIQYF
>TRBV29-1|TRBD1|TRBJ2-1|once
TGCAGCGTGATGGACAGGTGGTATGAGCAGTTCTTC
CSVMDRWYEQFF
>TRBV27|NA|TRBJ2-1|NA
TGTGCCAGCACAGCCTCCATGGCCTACAATGAGCAGTTCTTC
CASTASMAYNEQFF
>TRBV19|NA|TRBJ1-1|NA
TGTGCCAGTAGGACGACTGAGAACACTGAAGCTTTCTTT
CASRTTENTEAFF
>TRBV3-1|TRBD1|TRBJ2-1|NA
TGTGCCAGCAGCCAAGGACAGGGGGGTCTGTTGGATGAGCAGTTCTTC
CASSQGQGGLLDEQFF
>TRBV29-1|NA|TRBJ2-1|NA
TGCAGCGTTCTTGGCAGGAAAGACAATGAGCAGTTCTTC
CSVLGRKDNEQFF
>TRBV11-3|NA|TRBJ2-3|few
TGTGCCAGCAGCTTAGTCGGCGGGGATACGCAGTATTTT
CASSLVGGDTQYF
>TRBV5-1|NA|TRBJ2-7|NA
TGCGCCAGCAGCTTAAACTCGGCAGGGGTCTCCTACGAGCAGTACTTC
CASSLNSAGVSYEQYF
>TRBV12-3/TRBV12-4|NA|TRBJ2-3|NA
TGTGCCAGCAGTTTATCCGCGGGGCCCGCAGATACGCAGTATTTT
CASSLSAGPADTQYF
>TRBV9|TRBD2|TRBJ2-7|NA
TGTGCCAGCAGCCCCGGGACTAGCGGCCGGGCCTACGAGCAGTACTTC
CASSPGTSGRAYEQYF
>TRBV2|TRBD1|TRBJ1-5|NA
TGTGCCAGCAGCTACAGGGGGAATCAGCCCCAGCATTTT
CASSYRGNQPQHF
>TRBV11-2|TRBD1|TRBJ2-1|NA
TGTGCCAGCAGCCAAGGGACAGGGGTCAATGAGCAGTTCTTC
CASSQGTGVNEQFF
>TRBV6-5|NA|TRBJ2-3|few
TGTGCCAGCAGTTCCACCACAGATACGCAGTATTTT
CASSSTTDTQYF
>TRBV20-1|TRBD2|TRBJ2-7|NA
TGCAGTGCTTCTCCGGGACTAGCTGCCCCGGGAACCTACGAGCAGTACTTC
CSASPGLAAPGTYEQYF
>TRBV29-1|NA|TRBJ1-1|few
TGCAGCGTTCGGCAGAACACTGAAGCTTTCTTT
CSVRQNTEAFF
>TRBV27|TRBD2|TRBJ2-1|once
TGTGCCAGCCGGGGGGACCGGAGACAGAATGAGCAGTTCTTC
CASRGDRRQNEQFF